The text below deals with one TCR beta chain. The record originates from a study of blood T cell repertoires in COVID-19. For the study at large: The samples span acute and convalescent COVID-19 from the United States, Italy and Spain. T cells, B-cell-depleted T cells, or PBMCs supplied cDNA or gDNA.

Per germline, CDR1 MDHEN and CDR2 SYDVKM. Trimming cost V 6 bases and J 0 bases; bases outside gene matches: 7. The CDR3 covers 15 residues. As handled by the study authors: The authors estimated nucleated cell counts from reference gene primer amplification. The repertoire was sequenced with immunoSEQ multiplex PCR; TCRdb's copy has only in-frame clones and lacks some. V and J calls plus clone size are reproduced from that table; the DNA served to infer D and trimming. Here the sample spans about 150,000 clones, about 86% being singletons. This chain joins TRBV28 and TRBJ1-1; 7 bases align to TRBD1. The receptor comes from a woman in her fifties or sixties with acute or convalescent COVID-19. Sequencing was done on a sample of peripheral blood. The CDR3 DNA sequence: TGTGCCAGCAGCACACCTGGGACAGTGAACACTGAAGCTTTCTTT. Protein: CASSTPGTVNTEAFF.